A single TCR beta chain is shown here with its context. The PCR made use of 60 Vbeta and 13 Jbeta primers. Produced via immunoSEQ multiplex PCR; TCRdb's table is partial and in-frame only. The sample lists more than 85,000 clones, around three quarters seen once, with roughly 2% in the top ten. In germline, CDR1 is MDHEN, CDR2 SYDVKM. V lost 3 bases, J lost 9 bases, and 5 bases stayed unmatched. The CDR3 sequence is 14 residues long. This entry is derived from a study of cytomegalovirus exposure and HLA in healthy donors. This sequence originates from a man in his forties or fifties in good health and CMV-seronegative. The J gene is TRBJ2-2, the V gene TRBV28; TRBD2 agrees at 9 bases. The specimen sequenced was PBMCs. The DNA of the CDR3 is TGTGCCAGCAGTTTGGCTAGCGGGAACCGGGAGCTGTTTTTT. It specifies CASSLASGNRELFF.